The rows below give T cell receptor beta chains drawn from one sample of a study of response to subunit inactivated influenza vaccine. TCRdb redid the calling of the RT-PCR reads with MiXCR, one entry per CDR3 protein. The table has about 610,000 distinct CDR3 sequences, about 15% seen once; the top ten hold around 10%. This specimen was PBMCs from blood, taken 11 to 12 days after vaccination. These receptors all come from a man aged 50-60 years who received an inactivated influenza vaccine. Both conserved end residues are part of each CDR3. Fields, in order: D gene, V gene, clone size, J gene, CDR3 DNA, CDR3 protein. The D gene is left open where the match is weak. For some rows the clone size is stated as once, few or many, or as a class when expanded; others skip it.

d_gene: TRBD2; v_gene: TRBV5-1; abundance: -; j_gene: TRBJ2-1; CDR3nt: TGCGCCAGCAGCTTGGGTTACGGGGGGTTAAATGAGCAGTTCTTC; CDR3aa: CASSLGYGGLNEQFF
d_gene: TRBD1; v_gene: TRBV12-3/TRBV12-4; abundance: few; j_gene: TRBJ1-1; CDR3nt: TGTGCCAGCAGACTGGGACAGTTGAACACTGAAGCTTTCTTT; CDR3aa: CASRLGQLNTEAFF
d_gene: -; v_gene: TRBV27; abundance: -; j_gene: TRBJ1-5; CDR3nt: TGTGCCAGCAGTTTTCCCGGCGGGCCCCAGCATTTT; CDR3aa: CASSFPGGPQHF
d_gene: -; v_gene: TRBV27; abundance: few; j_gene: TRBJ2-2; CDR3nt: TGTGCCAGCAGTTTATCACAGCATAAGGGCGGGGAGCTGTTTTTT; CDR3aa: CASSLSQHKGGELFF
d_gene: -; v_gene: TRBV7-2; abundance: few; j_gene: TRBJ1-1; CDR3nt: TGTGCCAGCAGCTTAGCGCAGGGGCGGGCTGAAGCTTTCTTT; CDR3aa: CASSLAQGRAEAFF
d_gene: TRBD1; v_gene: TRBV5-1; abundance: few; j_gene: TRBJ2-6; CDR3nt: TGCGCCAGCAGCTGGACCGGGACAGGCTCTGGGGCCAACGTCCTGACTTTC; CDR3aa: CASSWTGTGSGANVLTF
d_gene: TRBD2; v_gene: TRBV29-1; abundance: few; j_gene: TRBJ2-1; CDR3nt: TGCAGCGTTGGGACAACTAGCGGGATAAATAATGAGCAGTTCTTC; CDR3aa: CSVGTTSGINNEQFF
d_gene: TRBD2; v_gene: TRBV9; abundance: few; j_gene: TRBJ2-2; CDR3nt: TGTGCCAGCAGCGTAGGGCCGGGGGGGAACACCGTGGAGCTGTTTTTT; CDR3aa: CASSVGPGGNTVELFF
d_gene: -; v_gene: TRBV12-3/TRBV12-4; abundance: few; j_gene: TRBJ2-1; CDR3nt: TGTGCCAGCAGACACAGGGAATCCTACAATGAGCAGTTCTTC; CDR3aa: CASRHRESYNEQFF
d_gene: -; v_gene: TRBV7-2; abundance: once; j_gene: TRBJ2-4; CDR3nt: TGTGCCAGCAGCTTAGGGCAAACCAAAAAAATTCAGTACTTC; CDR3aa: CASSLGQTKKIQYF
d_gene: TRBD1; v_gene: TRBV29-1; abundance: few; j_gene: TRBJ2-7; CDR3nt: TGCAGCGTTGAAGAGGGACAGCATCCCTACGAGCAGTACTTC; CDR3aa: CSVEEGQHPYEQYF
d_gene: -; v_gene: TRBV19; abundance: many; j_gene: TRBJ2-1; CDR3nt: TGTGCCAGTAGCCCTACCCGGTCCTACAATGAGCAGTTCTTC; CDR3aa: CASSPTRSYNEQFF
d_gene: TRBD1; v_gene: TRBV7-2; abundance: -; j_gene: TRBJ2-2; CDR3nt: TGTGCCAGCAGCCCGGCTGGGACAGTGAACACCGGGGAGCTGTTTTTT; CDR3aa: CASSPAGTVNTGELFF
d_gene: TRBD2; v_gene: TRBV10-3; abundance: few; j_gene: TRBJ2-7; CDR3nt: TGTGCCATCACTCCAAGCGGGAGGACCTACGAGCAGTACTTC; CDR3aa: CAITPSGRTYEQYF
d_gene: -; v_gene: TRBV20-1; abundance: few; j_gene: TRBJ2-4; CDR3nt: TGCAGTGCTAACCGCCAGGAGAAAAACATTCAGTACTTC; CDR3aa: CSANRQEKNIQYF
d_gene: -; v_gene: TRBV2; abundance: many; j_gene: TRBJ2-7; CDR3nt: TGTGCCAGCAGTGAATCTTGGCAGGGACTCTACGAGCAGTACTTC; CDR3aa: CASSESWQGLYEQYF
d_gene: TRBD1; v_gene: TRBV4-1; abundance: few; j_gene: TRBJ2-7; CDR3nt: TGCGCCAGCAGCCAGTTCAACAGGGGTCGCTCCTACGAGCAGTACTTC; CDR3aa: CASSQFNRGRSYEQYF
d_gene: -; v_gene: TRBV5-1; abundance: -; j_gene: TRBJ2-7; CDR3nt: TGCGCCAGCAGCCCCTCCGAGGGGGGCGCTTCCTACGAGCAGTACTTC; CDR3aa: CASSPSEGGASYEQYF
d_gene: -; v_gene: TRBV7-9; abundance: -; j_gene: TRBJ1-5; CDR3nt: TGTGCCAGCAGCTCCTATTCGCCCCTTCAGGGCAATCAGCCCCAGCATTTT; CDR3aa: CASSSYSPLQGNQPQHF
d_gene: -; v_gene: TRBV9; abundance: -; j_gene: TRBJ2-7; CDR3nt: TGTGCCAGCAGCCCCCGTGGGGGAAGCTCCTACGAGCAGTACTTC; CDR3aa: CASSPRGGSSYEQYF